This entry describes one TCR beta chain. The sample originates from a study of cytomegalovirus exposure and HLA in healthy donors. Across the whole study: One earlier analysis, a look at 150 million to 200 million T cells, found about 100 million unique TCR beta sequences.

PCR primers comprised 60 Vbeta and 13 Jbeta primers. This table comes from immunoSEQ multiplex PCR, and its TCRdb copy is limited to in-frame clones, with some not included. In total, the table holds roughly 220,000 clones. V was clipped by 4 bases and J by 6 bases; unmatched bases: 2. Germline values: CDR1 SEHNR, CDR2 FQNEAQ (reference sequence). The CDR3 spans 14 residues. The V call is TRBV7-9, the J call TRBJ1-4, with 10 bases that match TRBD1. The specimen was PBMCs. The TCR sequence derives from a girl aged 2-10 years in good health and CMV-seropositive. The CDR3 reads CASSSGQGHEKLFF. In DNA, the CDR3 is TGTGCCAGCAGCTCGGGACAGGGGCATGAAAAACTGTTTTTT.